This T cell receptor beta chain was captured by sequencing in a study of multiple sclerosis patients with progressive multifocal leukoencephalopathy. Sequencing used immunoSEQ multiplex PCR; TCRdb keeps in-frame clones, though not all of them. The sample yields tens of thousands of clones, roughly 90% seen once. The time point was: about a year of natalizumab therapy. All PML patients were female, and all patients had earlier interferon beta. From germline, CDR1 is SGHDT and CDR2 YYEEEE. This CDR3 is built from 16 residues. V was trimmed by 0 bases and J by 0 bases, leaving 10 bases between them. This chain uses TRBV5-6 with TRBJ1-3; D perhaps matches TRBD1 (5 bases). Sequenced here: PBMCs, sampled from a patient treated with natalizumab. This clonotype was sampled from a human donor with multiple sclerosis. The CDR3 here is CASSLGGSRSGNTIYF. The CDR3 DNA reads TGTGCCAGCAGCTTGGGGGGCAGCCGCTCTGGAAACACCATATATTTT.